What follows is one TCR beta chain and its context. The antigen remains undetermined. The sample comes from a study of OX40 agonist ivuxolimab in advanced cancers. Study as a whole: Earlier anti-PD-1, anti-PD-L1 or anti-CTLA-4 therapy was permitted; over 35% had received some. General study results and limits: At doses 0.1 to 3.0 mg/kg, CD4+ and CD8+ clones expanded.

The timepoints at which blood was sampled were baseline, cycle 4 day 1, and cycle 7 day 1. With 0 bases removed from V and 7 bases from J, the gap between germline ends came to 8 bases. Germline V gene lookup returns CDR1 SGDLS and CDR2 YYNGEE. The CDR3 has 13 amino acids. Assay: immunoSEQ multiplex PCR; the TCRdb copy retains only in-frame clones and omits some. Among some 62,000 clones listed, around 90% were seen once. The chain combines TRBV9 with TRBJ2-1; a weak D match, TRBD2 (5 bases). This material consisted of CD4+ or CD8+ T cells sorted from blood, taken in a trial of the OX40 agonist ivuxolimab. The clonotype was recovered from an adult with an advanced solid tumor such as melanoma, head and neck, liver or kidney cancer. The CDR3 protein is CASSVVGENEQFF. CDR3 nucleotide sequence: TGTGCCAGCAGCGTAGTCGGGGAGAATGAGCAGTTCTTC.